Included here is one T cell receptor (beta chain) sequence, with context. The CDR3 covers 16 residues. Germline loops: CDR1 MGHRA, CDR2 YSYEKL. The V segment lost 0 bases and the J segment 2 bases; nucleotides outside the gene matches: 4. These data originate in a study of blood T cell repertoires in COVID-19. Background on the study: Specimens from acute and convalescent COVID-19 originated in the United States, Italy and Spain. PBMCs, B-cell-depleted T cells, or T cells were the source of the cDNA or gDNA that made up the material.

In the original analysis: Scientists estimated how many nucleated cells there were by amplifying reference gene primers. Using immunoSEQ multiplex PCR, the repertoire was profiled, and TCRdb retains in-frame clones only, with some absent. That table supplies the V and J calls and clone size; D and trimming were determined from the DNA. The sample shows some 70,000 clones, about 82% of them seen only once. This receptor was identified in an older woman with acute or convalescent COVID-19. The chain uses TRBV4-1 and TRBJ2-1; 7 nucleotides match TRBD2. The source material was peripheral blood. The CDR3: CASSQELRGTYNEQFF. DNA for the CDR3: TGCGCCAGCAGCCAAGAGTTGCGGGGGACCTACAATGAGCAGTTCTTC.